This T cell receptor beta chain derives from a study of cytomegalovirus exposure and HLA in healthy donors. Measured with immunoSEQ multiplex PCR; TCRdb has only the in-frame clones, and not every one. This sample yields about 110,000 clones, of which approximately 96% are seen a single time; roughly 0.66% belongs to the top ten. Turning to this clone: The antigen is not known.

The germline CDR1 and CDR2 sequences are SGHDT and YYEEEE. The CDR3 sequence is 14 residues long. V was clipped by 4 bases and J by 4 bases; unmatched bases: 8. Study-level findings and limits: 150 or so TCR beta chains were listed as cytomegalovirus-associated.

The rearrangement links TRBV5-6 to TRBJ2-7; the match to TRBD1 covers 7 bases. The source is a young woman in good health and CMV-seronegative. Sequencing input: PBMCs. In DNA form, the CDR3 reads TGTGCCAGCAGCCCGACAGGGCTAAGTTACGAGCAGTACTTC. Translation: CASSPTGLSYEQYF.